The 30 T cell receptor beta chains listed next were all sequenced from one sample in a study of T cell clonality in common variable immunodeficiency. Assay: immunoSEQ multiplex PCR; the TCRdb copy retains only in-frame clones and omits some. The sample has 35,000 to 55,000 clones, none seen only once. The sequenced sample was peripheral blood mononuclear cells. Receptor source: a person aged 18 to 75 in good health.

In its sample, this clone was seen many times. CDR3 DNA (partial): TGTGCCAGCAGTGAAGTCGGTCTCTACAATGAG. Its translation: CASSEVGLYNE. The entire CDR3 is CASSEVGLYNEQFF. The chain employs TRBV6-1 and TRBJ2-1; no reliable D call. The read ends 3 residues early relative to the CDR3; the germline J gene fills the gap. CDR3 length: 14 residues. Trimming removed 1 base at V and 3 bases at J, with 7 bases between. Per the germline V gene, CDR1 is MNHNS and CDR2 is SASEGT.

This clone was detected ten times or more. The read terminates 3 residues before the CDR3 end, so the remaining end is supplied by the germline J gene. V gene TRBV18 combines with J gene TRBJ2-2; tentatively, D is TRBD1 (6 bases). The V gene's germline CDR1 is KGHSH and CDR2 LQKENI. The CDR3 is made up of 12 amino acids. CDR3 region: CAGRQDEGELFF. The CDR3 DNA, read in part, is TGTGCCGGCAGACAGGACGAAGGAGAG.

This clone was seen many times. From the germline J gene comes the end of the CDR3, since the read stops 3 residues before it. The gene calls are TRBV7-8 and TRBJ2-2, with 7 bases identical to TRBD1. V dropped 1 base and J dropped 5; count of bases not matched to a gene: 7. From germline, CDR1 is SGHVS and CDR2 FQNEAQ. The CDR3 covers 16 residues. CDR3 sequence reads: CASSLEQGLWTGELFF. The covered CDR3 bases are TGTGCCAGCAGCTTAGAACAGGGGCTGTGGACCGGGGAG. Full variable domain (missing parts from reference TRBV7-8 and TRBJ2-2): GAGVSQSPRYKVAKRGQDVALRCDPISGHVSLFWYQQALGQGPEFLTYFQNEAQLDKSGLPSDRFFAERPEGSVSTLKIQRTQQEDSAVYLCASSLEQGLWTGELFFGEGSRLTVL.

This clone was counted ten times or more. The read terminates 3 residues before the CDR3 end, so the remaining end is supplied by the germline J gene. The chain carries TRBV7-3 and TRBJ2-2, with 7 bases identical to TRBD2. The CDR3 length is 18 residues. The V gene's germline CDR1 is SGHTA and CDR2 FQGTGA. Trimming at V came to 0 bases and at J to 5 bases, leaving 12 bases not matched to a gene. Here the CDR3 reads CASSLTPMGGVGTGELFF. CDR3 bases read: TGTGCCAGCAGCTTAACCCCTATGGGGGGGGTTGGTACCGGGGAG.

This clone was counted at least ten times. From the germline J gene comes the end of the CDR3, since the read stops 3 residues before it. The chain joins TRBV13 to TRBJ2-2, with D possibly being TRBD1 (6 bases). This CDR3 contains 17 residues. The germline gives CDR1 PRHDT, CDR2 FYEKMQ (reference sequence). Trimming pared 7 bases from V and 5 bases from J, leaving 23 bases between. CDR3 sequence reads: CASTQWGAQGETGELFF. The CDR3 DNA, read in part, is TGTGCCAGCACCCAGTGGGGAGCACAGGGAGAAACCGGGGAG.

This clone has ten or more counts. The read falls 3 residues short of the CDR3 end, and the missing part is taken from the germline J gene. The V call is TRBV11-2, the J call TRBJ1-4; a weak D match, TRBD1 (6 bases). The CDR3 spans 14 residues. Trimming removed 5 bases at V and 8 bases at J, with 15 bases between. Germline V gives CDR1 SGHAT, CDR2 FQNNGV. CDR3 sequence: CASSVGGTNEKLFF. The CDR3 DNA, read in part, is TGTGCCAGCAGCGTAGGCGGGACAAACGAAAAA.

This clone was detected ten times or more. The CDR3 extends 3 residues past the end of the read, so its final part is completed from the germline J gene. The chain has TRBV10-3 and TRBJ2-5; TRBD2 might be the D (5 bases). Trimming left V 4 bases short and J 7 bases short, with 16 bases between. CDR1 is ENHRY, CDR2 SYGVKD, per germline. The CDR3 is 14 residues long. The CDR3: CAISGDYVPGTQYF. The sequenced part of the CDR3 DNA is TGTGCCATCAGTGGAGACTACGTCCCGGGGACC.

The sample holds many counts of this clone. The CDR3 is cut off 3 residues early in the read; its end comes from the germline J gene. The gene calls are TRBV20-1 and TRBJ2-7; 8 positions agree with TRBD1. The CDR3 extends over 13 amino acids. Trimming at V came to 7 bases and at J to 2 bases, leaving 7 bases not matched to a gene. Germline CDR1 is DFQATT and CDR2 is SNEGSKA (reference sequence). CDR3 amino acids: CSVRTGQAYEQYF. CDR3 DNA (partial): TGCAGTGTTAGGACGGGACAGGCCTACGAG.

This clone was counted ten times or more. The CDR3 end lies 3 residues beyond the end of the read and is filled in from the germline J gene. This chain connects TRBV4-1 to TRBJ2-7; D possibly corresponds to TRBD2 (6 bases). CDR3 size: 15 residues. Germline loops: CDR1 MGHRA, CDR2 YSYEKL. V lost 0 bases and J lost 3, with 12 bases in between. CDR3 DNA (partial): TGCGCCAGCAGCCAAGATTCCCGGGGAGGCTACGAG. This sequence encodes CASSQDSRGGYE. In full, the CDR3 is CASSQDSRGGYEQYF.

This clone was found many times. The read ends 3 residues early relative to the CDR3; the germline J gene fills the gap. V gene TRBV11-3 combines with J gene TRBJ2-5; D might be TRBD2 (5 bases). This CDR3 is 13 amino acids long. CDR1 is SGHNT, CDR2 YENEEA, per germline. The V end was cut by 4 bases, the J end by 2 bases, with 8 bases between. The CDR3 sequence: CASSSPGQETQYF. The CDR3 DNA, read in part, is TGTGCCAGCAGCTCCCCGGGGCAAGAGACC.

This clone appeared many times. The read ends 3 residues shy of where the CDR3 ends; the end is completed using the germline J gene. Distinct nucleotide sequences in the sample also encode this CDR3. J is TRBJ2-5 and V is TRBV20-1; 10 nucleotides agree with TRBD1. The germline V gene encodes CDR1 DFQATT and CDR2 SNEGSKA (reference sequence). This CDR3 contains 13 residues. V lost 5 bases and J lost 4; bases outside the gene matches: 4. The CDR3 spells CSAGQGVRETQYF. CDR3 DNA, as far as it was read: TGCAGTGCTGGACAGGGGGTCCGAGAGACC.

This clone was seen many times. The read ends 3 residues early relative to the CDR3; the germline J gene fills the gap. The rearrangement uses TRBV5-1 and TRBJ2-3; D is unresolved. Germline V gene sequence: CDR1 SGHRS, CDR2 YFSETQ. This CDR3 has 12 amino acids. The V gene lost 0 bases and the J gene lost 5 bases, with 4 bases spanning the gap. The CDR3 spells CASSLAGDTQYF. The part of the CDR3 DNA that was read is TGCGCCAGCAGCTTGGCGGGAGATACG. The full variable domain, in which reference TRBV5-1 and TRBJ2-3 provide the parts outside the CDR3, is KAGVTQTPRYLIKTRGQQVTLSCSPISGHRSVSWYQQTPGQGLQFLFEYFSETQRNKGNFPGRFSGRQFSNSRSEMNVSTLELGDSALYLCASSLAGDTQYFGPGTRLTVL.

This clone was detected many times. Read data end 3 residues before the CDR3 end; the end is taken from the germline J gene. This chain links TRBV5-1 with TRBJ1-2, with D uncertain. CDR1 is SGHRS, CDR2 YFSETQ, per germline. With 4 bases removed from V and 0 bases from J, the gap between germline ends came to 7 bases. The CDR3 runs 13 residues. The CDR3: CASSADPNYGYTF. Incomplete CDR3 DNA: TGCGCCAGCAGCGCGGATCCTAACTATGGC.

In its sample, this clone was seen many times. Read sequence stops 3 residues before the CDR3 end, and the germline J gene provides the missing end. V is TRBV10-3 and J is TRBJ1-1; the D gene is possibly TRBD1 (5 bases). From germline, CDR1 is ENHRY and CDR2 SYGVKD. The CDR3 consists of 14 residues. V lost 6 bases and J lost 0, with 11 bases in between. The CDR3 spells CAIRETDMNTEAFF. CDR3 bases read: TGTGCCATCAGAGAGACAGACATGAACACTGAA.

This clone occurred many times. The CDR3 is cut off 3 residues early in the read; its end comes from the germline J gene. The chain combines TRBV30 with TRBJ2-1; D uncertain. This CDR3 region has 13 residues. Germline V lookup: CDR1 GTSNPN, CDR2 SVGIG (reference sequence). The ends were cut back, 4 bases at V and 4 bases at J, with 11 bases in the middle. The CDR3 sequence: CAWNPQAYNEQFF. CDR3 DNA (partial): TGTGCCTGGAACCCCCAGGCTTACAATGAG.

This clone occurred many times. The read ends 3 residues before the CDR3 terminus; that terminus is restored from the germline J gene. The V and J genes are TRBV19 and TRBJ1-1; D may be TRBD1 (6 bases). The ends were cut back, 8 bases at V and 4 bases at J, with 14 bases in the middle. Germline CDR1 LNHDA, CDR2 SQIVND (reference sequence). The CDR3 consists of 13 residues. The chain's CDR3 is CASGDQGTTEAFF. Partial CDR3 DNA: TGTGCCAGTGGGGATCAGGGGACCACTGAA.

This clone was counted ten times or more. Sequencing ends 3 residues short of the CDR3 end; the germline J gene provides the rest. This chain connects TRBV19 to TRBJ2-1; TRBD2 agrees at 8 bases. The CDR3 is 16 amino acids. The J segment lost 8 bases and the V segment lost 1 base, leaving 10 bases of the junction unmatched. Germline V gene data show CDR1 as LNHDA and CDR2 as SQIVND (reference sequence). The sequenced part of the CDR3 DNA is TGTGCCAGTAGTATAGTGGGACTAGGGTCGGAGGATGAG. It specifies CASSIVGLGSEDE. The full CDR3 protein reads CASSIVGLGSEDEQFF.

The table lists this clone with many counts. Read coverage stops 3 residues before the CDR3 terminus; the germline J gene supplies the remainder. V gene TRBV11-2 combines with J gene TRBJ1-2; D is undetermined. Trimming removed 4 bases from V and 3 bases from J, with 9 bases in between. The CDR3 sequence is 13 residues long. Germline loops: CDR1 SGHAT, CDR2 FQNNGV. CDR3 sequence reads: CASSSLRDYGYTF. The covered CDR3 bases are TGTGCCAGCAGCTCCCTCCGGGACTATGGC.

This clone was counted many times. CDR3 sequence: CASSGTSGGTDTQYF. CDR3 DNA, as far as it was read: TGTGCCAGCAGCGGCACTAGCGGGGGCACAGATACG. The chain carries TRBV7-2 and TRBJ2-3; 10 nucleotides match TRBD2. The CDR3 end falls 3 residues outside the read, so it is completed with the germline J gene. Germline CDR1 and CDR2: SGHTA and FQGNSA. V was pared by 5 bases and J by 1 base, with 3 bases of the junction left unmatched. The CDR3 totals 15 residues. The full variable domain, with the rest looked up from reference TRBV7-2 and TRBJ2-3, is GAGVSQSPSNKVTEKGKDVELRCDPISGHTALYWYRQSLGQGLEFLIYFQGNSAPDKSGLPSDRFSAERTGGSVSTLTIQRTQQEDSAVYLCASSGTSGGTDTQYFGPGTRLTVL.

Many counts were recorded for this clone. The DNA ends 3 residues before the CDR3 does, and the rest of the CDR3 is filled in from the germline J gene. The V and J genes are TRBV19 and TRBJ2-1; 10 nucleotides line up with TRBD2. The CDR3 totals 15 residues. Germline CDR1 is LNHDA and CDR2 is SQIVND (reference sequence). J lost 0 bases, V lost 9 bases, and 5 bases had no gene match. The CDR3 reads CASSSGRSSYNEQFF. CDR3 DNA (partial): TGTGCCAGCTCTAGCGGGAGAAGCTCCTACAATGAG.

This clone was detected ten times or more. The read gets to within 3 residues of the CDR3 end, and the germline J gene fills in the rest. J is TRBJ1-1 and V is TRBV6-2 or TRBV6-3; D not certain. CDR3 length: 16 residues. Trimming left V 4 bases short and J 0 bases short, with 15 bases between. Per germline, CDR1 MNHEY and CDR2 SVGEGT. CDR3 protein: CASSSSRALVNTEAFF. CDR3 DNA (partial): TGTGCCAGCAGTTCCTCAAGGGCCCTGGTGAACACTGAA.

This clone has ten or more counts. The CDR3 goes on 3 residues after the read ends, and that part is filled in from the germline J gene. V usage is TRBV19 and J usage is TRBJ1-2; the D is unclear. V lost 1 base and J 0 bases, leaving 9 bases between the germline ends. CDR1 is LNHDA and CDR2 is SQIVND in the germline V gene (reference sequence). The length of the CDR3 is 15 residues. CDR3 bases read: TGTGCCAGTAGTATAGCGAGCTTAGCTAACTATGGC. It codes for CASSIASLANYG. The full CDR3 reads CASSIASLANYGYTF.

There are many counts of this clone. The DNA read from the CDR3 is TGTGCCAGCAGCTTGCCACCGGGACAGGGGAGCGGGGAG. It yields the protein CASSLPPGQGSGE. The entire CDR3 protein is CASSLPPGQGSGELFF. The chain couples TRBV5-4 to TRBJ2-2; 10 bases are shared with TRBD1. The read falls 3 residues short of the CDR3 end, and the missing part is taken from the germline J gene. This CDR3 comprises 16 residues. V lost 1 base and J lost 7; bases outside the gene matches: 7. The germline V gene has CDR1 SGHNT and CDR2 YYREEE (reference sequence).

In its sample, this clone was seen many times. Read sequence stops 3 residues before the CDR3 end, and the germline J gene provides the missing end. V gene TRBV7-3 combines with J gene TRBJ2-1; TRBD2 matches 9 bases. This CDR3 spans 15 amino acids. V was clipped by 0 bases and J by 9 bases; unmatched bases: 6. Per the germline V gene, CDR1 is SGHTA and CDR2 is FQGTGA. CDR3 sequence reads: CASSLTRGGIPEQFF. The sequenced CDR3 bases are TGTGCCAGCAGCTTAACGCGGGGGGGAATCCCTGAG.

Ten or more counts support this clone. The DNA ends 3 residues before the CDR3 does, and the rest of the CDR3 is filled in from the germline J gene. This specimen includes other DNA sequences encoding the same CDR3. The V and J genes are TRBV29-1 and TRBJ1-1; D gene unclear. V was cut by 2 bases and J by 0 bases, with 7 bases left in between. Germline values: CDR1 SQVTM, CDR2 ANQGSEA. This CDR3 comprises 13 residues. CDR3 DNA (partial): TGCAGCGTTGAACGGGGTTTGAACACTGAA. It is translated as CSVERGLNTE. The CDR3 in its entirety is CSVERGLNTEAFF.

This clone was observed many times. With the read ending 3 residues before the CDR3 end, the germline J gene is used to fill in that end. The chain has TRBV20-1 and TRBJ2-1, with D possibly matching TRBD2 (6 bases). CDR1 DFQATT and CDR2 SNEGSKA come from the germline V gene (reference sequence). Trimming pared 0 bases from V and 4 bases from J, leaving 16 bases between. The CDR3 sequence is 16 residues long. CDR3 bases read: TGCAGTGCTAGAGATCTTCTTAGCGGAATTTACAATGAG. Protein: CSARDLLSGIYNE. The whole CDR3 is CSARDLLSGIYNEQFF.

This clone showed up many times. The CDR3 region is CASRRDRIGTEAFF. Incomplete CDR3 DNA: TGTGCCAGCAGAAGGGACAGAATCGGCACTGAA. The chain carries TRBV2 and TRBJ1-1; the match to TRBD1 covers 7 bases. The CDR3 end is not reached by the read, which stops 3 residues before it; the germline J gene fills it in. Germline values: CDR1 SNHLY, CDR2 FYNNEI. This CDR3 comprises 14 residues. J lost 4 bases, V lost 6 bases, and 8 bases had no gene match.

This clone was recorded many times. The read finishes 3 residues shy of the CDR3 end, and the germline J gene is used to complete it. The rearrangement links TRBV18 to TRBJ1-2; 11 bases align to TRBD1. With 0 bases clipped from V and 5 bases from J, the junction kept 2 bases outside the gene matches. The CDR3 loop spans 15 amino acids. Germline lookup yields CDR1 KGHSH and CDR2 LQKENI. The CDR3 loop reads CASSPPGTGGYGYTF. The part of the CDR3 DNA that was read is TGTGCCAGCTCACCACCCGGGACAGGGGGATATGGC.

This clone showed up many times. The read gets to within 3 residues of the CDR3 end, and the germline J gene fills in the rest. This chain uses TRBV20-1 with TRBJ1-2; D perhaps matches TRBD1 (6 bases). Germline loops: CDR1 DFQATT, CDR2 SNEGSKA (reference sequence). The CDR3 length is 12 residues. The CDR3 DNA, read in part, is TGCAGTGCTAGGGGGGCAGGGCCCGGC. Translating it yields CSARGAGPG. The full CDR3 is CSARGAGPGYTF.

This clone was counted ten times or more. The sequenced CDR3 bases are TGTGCCAGCAGCTGGCGGGGCTCCACTGAA. Encoded protein: CASSWRGSTE. The full-length CDR3 reads as CASSWRGSTEAFF. The chain couples TRBV6-2 or TRBV6-3 to TRBJ1-1; TRBD1 might be the D (5 bases). The sequence runs out 3 residues before the end of the CDR3; the remainder is reconstructed from the germline J gene. Trimming removed 6 bases from V and 4 bases from J, with 12 bases in between. The CDR3 consists of 13 residues. CDR1 MNHEY and CDR2 SVGEGT come from the germline V gene.